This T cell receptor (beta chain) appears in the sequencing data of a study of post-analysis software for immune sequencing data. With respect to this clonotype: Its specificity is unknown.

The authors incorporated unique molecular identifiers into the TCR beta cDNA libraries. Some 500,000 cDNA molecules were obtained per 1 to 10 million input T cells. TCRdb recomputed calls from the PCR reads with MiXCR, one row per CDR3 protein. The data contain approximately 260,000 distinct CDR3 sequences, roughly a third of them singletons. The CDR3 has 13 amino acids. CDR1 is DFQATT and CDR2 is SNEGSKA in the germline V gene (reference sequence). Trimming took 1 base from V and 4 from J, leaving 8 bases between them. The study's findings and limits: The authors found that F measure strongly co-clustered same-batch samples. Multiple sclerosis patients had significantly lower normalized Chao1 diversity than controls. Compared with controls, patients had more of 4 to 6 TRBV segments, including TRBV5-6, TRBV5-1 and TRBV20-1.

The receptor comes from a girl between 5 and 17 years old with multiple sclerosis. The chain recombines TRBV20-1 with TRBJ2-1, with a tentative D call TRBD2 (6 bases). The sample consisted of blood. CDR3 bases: TGCAGTGCTAGAGTAGCGGCTTACAATGAGCAGTTCTTC. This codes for CSARVAAYNEQFF.